A single sample is the source of the 25 T cell receptor beta chains below, sequenced in a study of beta chain features in type 1 diabetes. Sequenced material consisted of expressed TCRB transcripts (all of the isolated RNA was reverse transcribed). This table comes from immunoSEQ multiplex PCR, and its TCRdb copy is limited to in-frame clones, with some not included. The sample shows around 400,000 clones, about 14% of them seen only once. Sequencing was performed on naive CD4+ T cells from blood. These TCRs come from a woman aged 18 to 35 in good health.

The gene calls are TRBV21-1 and TRBJ2-7; whether TRBD2, the table's D call, matches the DNA was not checked. TRBV21-1 is reported as a pseudogene. This CDR3 has 11 residues. The CDR3 nucleotides read TGTGCCAGCAGCAAAGTCTCGCGACCGGGATTC. It codes for CASSKVSRPGF.

This clone was seen a few times. The chain couples TRBV18 to TRBJ2-6; D perhaps matches TRBD2 (5 bases). The germline V and J ends were trimmed by 1 base and 2 bases, with 9 bases remaining between them. Per the germline V gene, CDR1 is KGHSH and CDR2 is LQKENI. The CDR3 has 16 residues. The CDR3 here is CASSPLPGTGANVLTF. The CDR3 DNA is TGTGCCAGCTCACCACTCCCCGGGACTGGGGCCAACGTCCTGACTTTC.

V usage is TRBV5-4 and J usage is TRBJ2-5, with TRBD1 matching over 8 bases. Germline CDR1 and CDR2: SGHNT and YYREEE (reference sequence). The CDR3 covers 16 residues. The V segment lost 4 bases and the J segment 5 bases; nucleotides outside the gene matches: 13. The CDR3 loop reads CASSRRLTGAGETQYF. The CDR3 region has the DNA TGTGCCAGCAGCCGGCGGTTGACAGGGGCCGGGGAGACCCAGTACTTC.

This clone was seen only a few times. V is TRBV28 and J is TRBJ2-7; D is uncertain. The length of the CDR3 is 16 residues. Germline CDR1 reads MDHEN; CDR2 reads SYDVKM. V lost 8 bases and J lost 5, with 25 bases in between. The CDR3 DNA follows: TGTGCCAGCTCCCCTCTTGTCCCAGCGAAGTACGACGAGCAGTACTTC. It yields the protein CASSPLVPAKYDEQYF. The full variable domain, in which reference TRBV28 and TRBJ2-7 provide the parts outside the CDR3, is DVKVTQSSRYLVKRTGEKVFLECVQDMDHENMFWYRQDPGLGLRLIYFSYDVKMKEKGDIPEGYSVSREKKERFSLILESASTNQTSMYLCASSPLVPAKYDEQYFGPGTRLTVT.

The CDR3 sequence: CASSLYAAGQAFF. The CDR3 region has the DNA TGTGCCAGCAGCTTGTATGCGGCGGGTCAAGCTTTCTTT. The chain recombines TRBV11-2 with TRBJ1-1, with D unclear. This CDR3 comprises 13 residues. The germline CDR1 and CDR2 sequences are SGHAT and FQNNGV. The V gene lost 3 bases and the J gene lost 9 bases, with 14 bases spanning the gap.

This clone was found a few times. This chain connects TRBV27 to TRBJ2-7; 10 bases are shared with TRBD1. The CDR3 is 15 residues long. Germline V gene sequence: CDR1 MNHEY, CDR2 SMNVEV (reference sequence). With V trimmed by 3 bases and J by 2 bases, 4 bases remained unmatched. As DNA, the CDR3 is TGTGCCAGCAGTTTCCGGGACAGGGGAACCTACGAGCAGTACTTC. Amino acids: CASSFRDRGTYEQYF.

This sequence joins TRBV25-1 and TRBJ2-1; TRBD2 might be the D (7 bases). The CDR3 sequence is 16 residues long. V lost 6 bases to trimming and J lost 8 bases, with 23 bases between them. The germline V gene encodes CDR1 MGHDK and CDR2 SYGVNS. This chain's CDR3 is CASSRTGGPTGYEQFF. The CDR3 DNA is TGTGCCAGCAGCCGAACGGGGGGCCCCACCGGGTATGAGCAGTTCTTC.

This clone was counted a few times. The V call is TRBV2, the J call TRBJ1-1; no clear D. The germline V gene encodes CDR1 SNHLY and CDR2 FYNNEI. The CDR3 runs to 14 residues. V was shortened by 11 bases and J by 0 bases, with 16 bases between the two germline ends. The CDR3 region is CAFPRAPLNTEAFF. The CDR3 DNA reads TGTGCCTTCCCAAGAGCGCCCTTGAACACTGAAGCTTTCTTT. Supplemented by reference TRBV2 and TRBJ1-1, the full variable domain reads EPEVTQTPSHQVTQMGQEVILRCVPISNHLYFYWYRQILGQKVEFLVSFYNNEISEKSEIFDDQFSVERPDGSNFTLKIRSTKLEDSAMYFCAFPRAPLNTEAFFGQGTRLTVV.

This clone has a handful of counts. CDR3 in amino acids: CASSSRLGQGLYEQYF. For the CDR3, the DNA is TGTGCCAGCAGTTCGCGTCTCGGACAGGGACTCTACGAGCAGTACTTC. The chain couples TRBV6-5 to TRBJ2-7; TRBD1 aligns across 8 bases. Germline CDR1 reads MNHEY; CDR2 reads SVGAGI. This CDR3 has 16 residues. V was clipped by 4 bases and J by 3 bases; unmatched bases: 11.

The chain links TRBV15 to TRBJ2-1; 10 bases line up with TRBD2. CDR1 is LNHNV and CDR2 is YYDKDF in the germline V gene (reference sequence). The trim removed 1 base at V and 4 bases at J, leaving 4 bases unmatched. The CDR3 has 16 residues. The CDR3 sequence is CATSRASGSWYNEQFF. DNA for the CDR3: TGTGCCACCAGCAGAGCTAGCGGGAGTTGGTACAATGAGCAGTTCTTC.

A few counts support this clone. This chain uses TRBV18 with TRBJ1-5, with D possibly being TRBD1 (6 bases). The CDR3 runs 15 residues. V gave up 3 bases and J gave up 4 bases, with 13 bases separating them. Germline lookup yields CDR1 KGHSH and CDR2 LQKENI. The CDR3 nucleotides are TGTGCCAGCTCACCGTCAGGACAGTTGAATCAGCCCCAGCATTTT. Encoded protein: CASSPSGQLNQPQHF.

The CDR3 sequence is CASTGSGARQETQYF. As DNA, the CDR3 is TGCGCCAGCACCGGGAGCGGGGCCCGCCAAGAGACCCAGTACTTC. V gene TRBV5-1 combines with J gene TRBJ2-5; 7 bases are shared with TRBD2. Germline V gene data show CDR1 as SGHRS and CDR2 as YFSETQ. Unmatched junction bases numbered 9, after V lost 6 bases and J lost 1 base. The CDR3 totals 15 residues.

The chain couples TRBV5-1 to TRBJ2-3; a weak D match, TRBD1 (5 bases). Per germline, CDR1 SGHRS and CDR2 YFSETQ. The ends were cut back, 6 bases at V and 4 bases at J, with 12 bases in the middle. The length of the CDR3 is 13 residues. CDR3 loop: CASKGQGSDTQYF. As DNA, the CDR3 is TGCGCCAGCAAGGGGCAGGGATCAGATACGCAGTATTTT.

This clone was counted only a few times. CDR3 amino acids: CASSTGLAGVEQFF. In DNA form, the CDR3 reads TGTGCCAGCAGTACCGGACTAGCGGGAGTTGAGCAGTTCTTC. The chain couples TRBV2 to TRBJ2-1; 13 nucleotides line up with TRBD2. The CDR3 loop spans 14 amino acids. Trimming cost V 5 bases and J 9 bases; bases outside gene matches: 4. Germline loops: CDR1 SNHLY, CDR2 FYNNEI.

There are a few counts of this clone. The chain employs TRBV11-2 and TRBJ1-2; D gene uncertain. The CDR3 covers 15 residues. Germline CDR1 and CDR2: SGHAT and FQNNGV. With 5 bases removed from V and 2 bases from J, the gap between germline ends came to 15 bases. CDR3 DNA sequence: TGTGCCAGCAGCCCTATCCGGACGGGAAACTATGGCTACACCTTC. It encodes CASSPIRTGNYGYTF.

This clone was observed a handful of times. The chain uses TRBV25-1 and TRBJ2-1, with 8 nucleotides matching TRBD2. Germline V gene sequence: CDR1 MGHDK, CDR2 SYGVNS. J was trimmed by 3 bases and V by 4 bases; bases with no gene match: 5. This CDR3 comprises 15 residues. CDR3 loop: CASSAQLADYNEQFF. The CDR3 DNA follows: TGTGCCAGCAGTGCCCAACTAGCGGACTACAATGAGCAGTTCTTC.

This clone was detected only a few times. This sequence joins TRBV30 and TRBJ1-1; perhaps TRBD1 as D (5 bases). In germline, CDR1 is GTSNPN, CDR2 SVGIG (reference sequence). There are 12 residues in the CDR3. V lost 2 bases to trimming and J lost 6 bases, with 10 bases between them. The CDR3 reads CAWSKGRAEAFF. The CDR3 nucleotides read TGTGCCTGGAGTAAGGGCAGGGCTGAAGCTTTCTTT.

The V call is TRBV4-1, the J call TRBJ2-1; 7 nucleotides agree with TRBD1. V lost 4 bases to trimming and J lost 7 bases; unmatched junction nucleotides: 4. The CDR3 consists of 13 residues. CDR1 and CDR2 from the germline V gene are MGHRA and YSYEKL. CDR3 in DNA: TGCGCCAGCAGCCGAGACAGGGTTAATGAGCAGTTCTTC. This codes for CASSRDRVNEQFF.

This clone was counted a few times. This chain joins TRBV7-6 and TRBJ2-2; 8 bases map to TRBD1. V shed 3 bases and J 7 bases; nucleotides not matched to a gene: 10. The germline gives CDR1 SGHVS, CDR2 FNYEAQ. CDR3 length: 16 amino acids. CDR3 residues: CASSFRTGRGDGELFF. The CDR3 DNA reads TGTGCCAGCAGCTTTAGGACAGGGCGAGGCGACGGGGAGCTGTTTTTT.

Only a few counts were recorded for this clone. The chain links TRBV9 to TRBJ1-4; TRBD1 agrees at 8 bases. V lost 4 bases, J lost 9 bases, and 8 bases stayed unmatched. CDR3 length: 14 amino acids. Germline assignment: CDR1 SGDLS and CDR2 YYNGEE. The CDR3 here is CASSIGQGSQKLFF. The CDR3 nucleotides are TGTGCCAGCAGCATAGGACAGGGAAGTCAAAAACTGTTTTTT.

The V and J genes are TRBV9 and TRBJ2-2, with 10 positions matching TRBD1. V gave up 0 bases and J gave up 5 bases; unmatched junction bases: 4. This CDR3 contains 16 residues. The germline V gene encodes CDR1 SGDLS and CDR2 YYNGEE. CDR3 coding DNA: TGTGCCAGCAGCGTAGGGTGGACAGGGGGTACCGGGGAGCTGTTTTTT. This encodes CASSVGWTGGTGELFF.

This rearrangement joins TRBV5-1 to TRBJ2-1; 11 bases are shared with TRBD2. CDR3 length: 17 residues. J lost 4 bases, V lost 5 bases, and 11 bases had no gene match. The germline V gene has CDR1 SGHRS and CDR2 YFSETQ. The CDR3 loop is CASRGGTSGKGYNEQFF. In DNA, the CDR3 is TGCGCCAGCAGGGGAGGGACTAGCGGCAAGGGGTACAATGAGCAGTTCTTC.

This clone has a handful of counts. The chain links TRBV7-2 to TRBJ1-5; no clear D gene. Germline CDR1 is SGHTA and CDR2 is FQGNSA. The germline V and J ends were trimmed by 1 base and 7 bases, with 8 bases remaining between them. This CDR3 comprises 13 residues. DNA for the CDR3: TGTGCCAGCAGCTTAGATGTGTCACAGCCCCAGCATTTT. Protein product: CASSLDVSQPQHF.

This chain joins TRBV30 and TRBJ2-5, with a possible D match to TRBD1 (6 bases). Germline V CDR1 and CDR2: GTSNPN, SVGIG (reference sequence). The CDR3 has 13 residues. With 2 bases removed from V and 0 bases from J, the gap between germline ends came to 7 bases. CDR3 amino acids: CAWSRDNQETQYF. The CDR3 coding sequence is TGTGCCTGGAGTAGGGACAACCAAGAGACCCAGTACTTC.

The rearrangement joins TRBV11-3 to TRBJ2-3; D is perhaps TRBD2 (6 bases). This CDR3 contains 13 residues. V lost 8 bases to trimming and J lost 1 base, with 10 bases between them. CDR1 and CDR2 from the germline V gene are SGHNT and YENEEA. The CDR3 sequence: CASGASGTDTQYF. The CDR3 DNA reads as TGTGCCAGCGGAGCTAGCGGCACAGATACGCAGTATTTT.